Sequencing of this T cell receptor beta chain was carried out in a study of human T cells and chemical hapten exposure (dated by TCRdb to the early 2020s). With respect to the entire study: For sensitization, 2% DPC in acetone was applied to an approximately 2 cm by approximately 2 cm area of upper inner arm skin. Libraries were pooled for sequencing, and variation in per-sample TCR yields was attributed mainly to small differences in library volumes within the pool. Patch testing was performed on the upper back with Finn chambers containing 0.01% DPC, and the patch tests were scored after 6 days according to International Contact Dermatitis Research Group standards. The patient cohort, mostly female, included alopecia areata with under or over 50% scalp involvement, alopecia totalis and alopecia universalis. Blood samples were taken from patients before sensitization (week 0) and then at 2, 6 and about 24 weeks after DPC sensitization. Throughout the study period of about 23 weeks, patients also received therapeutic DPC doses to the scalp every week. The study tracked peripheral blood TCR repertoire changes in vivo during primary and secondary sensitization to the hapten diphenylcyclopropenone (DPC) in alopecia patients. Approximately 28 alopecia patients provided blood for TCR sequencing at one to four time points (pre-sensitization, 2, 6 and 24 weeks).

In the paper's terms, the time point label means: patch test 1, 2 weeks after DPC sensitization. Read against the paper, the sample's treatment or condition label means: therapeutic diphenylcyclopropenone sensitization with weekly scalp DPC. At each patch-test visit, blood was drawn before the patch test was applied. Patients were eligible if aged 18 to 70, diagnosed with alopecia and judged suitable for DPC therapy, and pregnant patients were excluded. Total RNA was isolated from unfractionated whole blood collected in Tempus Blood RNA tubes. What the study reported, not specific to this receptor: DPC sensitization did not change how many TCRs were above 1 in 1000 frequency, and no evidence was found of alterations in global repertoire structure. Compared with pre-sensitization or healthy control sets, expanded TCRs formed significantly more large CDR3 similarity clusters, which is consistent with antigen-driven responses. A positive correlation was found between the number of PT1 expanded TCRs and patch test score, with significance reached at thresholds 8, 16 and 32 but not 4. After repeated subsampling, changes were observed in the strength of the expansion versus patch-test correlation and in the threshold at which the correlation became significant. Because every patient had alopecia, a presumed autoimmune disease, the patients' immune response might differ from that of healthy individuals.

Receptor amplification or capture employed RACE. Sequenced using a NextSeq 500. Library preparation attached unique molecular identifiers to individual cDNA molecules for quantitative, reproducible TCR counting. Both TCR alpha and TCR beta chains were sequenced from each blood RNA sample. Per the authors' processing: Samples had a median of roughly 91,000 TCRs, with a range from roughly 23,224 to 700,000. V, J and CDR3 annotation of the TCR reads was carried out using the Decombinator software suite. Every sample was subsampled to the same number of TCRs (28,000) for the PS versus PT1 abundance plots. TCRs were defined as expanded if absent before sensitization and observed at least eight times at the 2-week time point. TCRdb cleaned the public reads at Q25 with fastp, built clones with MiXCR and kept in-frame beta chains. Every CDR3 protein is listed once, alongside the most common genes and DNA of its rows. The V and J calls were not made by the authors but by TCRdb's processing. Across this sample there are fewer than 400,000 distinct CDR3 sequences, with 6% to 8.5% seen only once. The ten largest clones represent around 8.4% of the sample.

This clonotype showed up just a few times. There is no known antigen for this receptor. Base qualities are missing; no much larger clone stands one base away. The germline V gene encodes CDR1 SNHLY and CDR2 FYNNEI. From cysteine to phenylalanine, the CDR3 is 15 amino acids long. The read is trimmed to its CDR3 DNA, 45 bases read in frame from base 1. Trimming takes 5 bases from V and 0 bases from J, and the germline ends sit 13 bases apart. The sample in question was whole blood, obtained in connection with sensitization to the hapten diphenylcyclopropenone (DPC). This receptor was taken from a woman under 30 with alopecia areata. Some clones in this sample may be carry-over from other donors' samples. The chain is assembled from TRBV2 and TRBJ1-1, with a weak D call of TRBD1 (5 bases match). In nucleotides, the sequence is TGTGCCAGCAGTCTGACCAGGGAGCTGAACACTGAAGCTTTCTTT. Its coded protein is CASSLTRELNTEAFF.